The rows below give T cell receptor beta chains drawn from one sample of a study of OX40 agonist ivuxolimab in advanced cancers. The table came from immunoSEQ multiplex PCR; TCRdb's copy has only in-frame clones and leaves some out. The sample shows about 79,000 clones, roughly 94% of them seen only once. The sequencing used CD4+ or CD8+ T cells sorted from blood, collected in a trial of the OX40 agonist ivuxolimab. The receptors shown here come from an adult with an advanced solid tumor such as melanoma, head and neck, liver or kidney cancer. Each CDR3 is given with its conserved first and last residue. A D gene is named only where the DNA matches it firmly. Where a row states a size, it is once, few, many or the class of an expanded clone; other rows omit it.

d_call	j_call	v_call	clone_size	cdr3_nt	cdr3_aa
.	TRBJ2-3	TRBV18	once	TGTGCCAGCTCCCGTAGCACAGATACGCAGTATTTT	CASSRSTDTQYF
.	TRBJ2-7	TRBV12-2	.	TGTGCCGGAAGTAGCGGGAGGCTCGAGCAGTACTTC	CAGSSGRLEQYF
.	TRBJ2-7	TRBV15	.	TGTGCCACCAGCAGAGTTCGGGGCTTAGGCTACGAGCAGTACTTC	CATSRVRGLGYEQYF
.	TRBJ2-7	TRBV11-2	.	TGTGCCAGCAGCTTAGGCGCAGGGCCGGGTGAGCAGTACTTC	CASSLGAGPGEQYF
.	TRBJ2-1	TRBV9	.	TGTGCCAGCAGCCCCGGGGGCGGTGAGCAGTTCTTC	CASSPGGGEQFF
.	TRBJ2-7	TRBV7-9	once	TGTGCCAGCAGGCGGGACGGGAACTACTACGAGCAGTACTTC	CASRRDGNYYEQYF
.	TRBJ2-1	TRBV21-1	.	TGTGCCAGACCGGGACAGAAATTTTACAATGAGCAGTTCTTC	CARPGQKFYNEQFF
TRBD1	TRBJ2-3	TRBV4-3	.	TGCGCCAGCAGCCCCGGACAGGGCGGCACAGATACGCAGTATTTT	CASSPGQGGTDTQYF
.	TRBJ1-5	TRBV15	.	TGTGCCACCAGTCCTACCCCCGGGCAGCCCCAGCATTTT	CATSPTPGQPQHF
TRBD1	TRBJ1-2	TRBV4-2	.	TGTGCCAGCAGCCAAGTAGGACAGGGGCCCTATGGCTACACCTTC	CASSQVGQGPYGYTF
.	TRBJ2-3	TRBV5-1	once	TGCGCCAGCAGCAGACGGGACTCGGGGTTCACACACACAGATACGCAGTATTTT	CASSRRDSGFTHTDTQYF
.	TRBJ2-1	TRBV7-6	.	TGTGCCAGCAGTCCCGACTTTGGGTCCTACAATGAGCAGTTCTTC	CASSPDFGSYNEQFF
.	TRBJ2-7	TRBV2	once	TGTGCCAGCAGTGAAGAGAGGGATTTACCCTACGAGCAGTACTTC	CASSEERDLPYEQYF
.	TRBJ1-1	TRBV27	few	TGTGCCAGCAGTTTGATGGGTCTAAGCACTGAAGCTTTCTTT	CASSLMGLSTEAFF
.	TRBJ2-1	TRBV4-1	.	TGCGCCAGCAACCACGAGGGAAAGGGGGTCAATGAGCAGTTCTTC	CASNHEGKGVNEQFF
TRBD1	TRBJ1-2	TRBV4-1	.	TGCGCCAGCAGCCAAGCTTCAGGGGGTAACTATGGCTACACCTTC	CASSQASGGNYGYTF
TRBD1	TRBJ2-7	TRBV4-2	.	TGTGCCAGCAGCCAACTTCCGACAGGGACCTACGAGCAGTACTTC	CASSQLPTGTYEQYF
TRBD1	TRBJ2-3	TRBV28	.	TGTGCCAGCAGCCTGACAGGGAGCACAGATACGCAGTATTTT	CASSLTGSTDTQYF
.	TRBJ2-1	TRBV9	once	TGTGCCAGCAGCGTAGTCGACAGGGAGCAGTTCTTC	CASSVVDREQFF
.	TRBJ1-4	TRBV30	.	TGTGCCTGGGCGCGGGGGGGGGAAAAACTGTTTTTT	CAWARGGEKLFF
.	TRBJ2-4	TRBV27	.	TGTGCCAGCAGTTTAATCGTCGGACTAGCCAAAAACATTCAGTACTTC	CASSLIVGLAKNIQYF
TRBD2	TRBJ2-1	TRBV29-1	.	TGCAGCGGCAAGCTAGCGGGGGCTCTTTTAAATGAGCAGTTCTTC	CSGKLAGALLNEQFF
TRBD1	TRBJ2-1	TRBV7-3	.	TGTGCCAGCAGCCCAGGGACAGTTCCCTACAATGAGCAGTTCTTC	CASSPGTVPYNEQFF
.	TRBJ2-1	TRBV27	.	TGTGCCAGCAGTTTGCCGGAGGGGAATGAGCAGTTCTTC	CASSLPEGNEQFF
.	TRBJ1-1	TRBV7-3	.	TGTGCCAGCGGGGGTCCCACTGAAGCTTTCTTT	CASGGPTEAFF
.	TRBJ1-4	TRBV6-6	.	TGTGCCACTTCGAGGACAGAACTTAATGAAAAACTGTTTTTT	CATSRTELNEKLFF
.	TRBJ1-1	TRBV15	.	TGTGCCACCAGCAGAGGAATGGAGACTGAAGCTTTCTTT	CATSRGMETEAFF
.	TRBJ2-6	TRBV11-2	.	TGTGCCAGCAGCTCAGAGCCGGCAGGTAGCCTGTCTGGGGCCAACGTCCTGACTTTC	CASSSEPAGSLSGANVLTF
.	TRBJ1-2	TRBV7-9	.	TGTGCCAGCAGCGACGGGGTTGCACCTCAGGGGAACACCTTC	CASSDGVAPQGNTF
.	TRBJ1-4	TRBV7-9	once	TGTGCCAGCAGCTTCCTAAATGAAAAACTGTTTTTT	CASSFLNEKLFF
.	TRBJ2-3	TRBV7-6	.	TGTGCCAGCAGCTCGAAGGGGCTTTTCCCACTCACAGATACGCAGTATTTT	CASSSKGLFPLTDTQYF
.	TRBJ2-7	TRBV14	.	TGTGCCAGCAGCCAAGAAAGGATCTCCTACGAGCAGTACTTC	CASSQERISYEQYF
TRBD2	TRBJ2-2	TRBV10-2	.	TGCGCCAGCAGTGATCGGTATTGGGATAAAACTAGCGGGGACAACACCGGGGAGCTGTTTTTT	CASSDRYWDKTSGDNTGELFF
.	TRBJ2-7	TRBV28	.	TGTGCCAGCAGTTTTCCATCGGCGTACGAGCAGTACTTC	CASSFPSAYEQYF
.	TRBJ2-1	TRBV7-8	.	TGTGCCAGCAGTAACCGGGACGGGGGAGACCAAGTCGGGTTTGGCGAGCAGTTCTTC	CASSNRDGGDQVGFGEQFF
.	TRBJ2-3	TRBV19	.	TGTGCCAGTAGTATGGCAGCAGAGCGCCCAGATACGCAGTATTTT	CASSMAAERPDTQYF
.	TRBJ2-6	TRBV9	.	TGTGCCAGCAGCGTCTCTGGGGCCAACGTCCTGACTTTC	CASSVSGANVLTF
TRBD2	TRBJ2-1	TRBV19	.	TGTGCCAGTCATGTAGCGGGAGGTTTAAATGAGCAGTTCTTC	CASHVAGGLNEQFF
TRBD1	TRBJ1-1	TRBV9	.	TGTGCCAGCAGCCCCCAGGGGGCTGAAGCTTTCTTT	CASSPQGAEAFF
.	TRBJ2-7	TRBV10-3	.	TGTGCCACCGCGGACAGTTACGAGCAGTACTTC	CATADSYEQYF
.	TRBJ2-1	TRBV28	.	TGTGCCAGCAGTTTATGGACCCTCAGCTCCTACAATGAGCAGTTCTTC	CASSLWTLSSYNEQFF
TRBD1	TRBJ1-1	TRBV6-1	.	TGTGCCAGCAGTGGGGGGGACAGCTACACTGAAGCTTTCTTT	CASSGGDSYTEAFF
.	TRBJ1-1	TRBV11-2	.	TGTGCCAGCAGCTTAGGAACCAACACTGAAGCTTTCTTT	CASSLGTNTEAFF
.	TRBJ2-7	TRBV7-9	few	TGTGCCAGCAGCTCACCCGCGGACGCCTACGAGCAGTACTTC	CASSSPADAYEQYF
.	TRBJ1-2	TRBV4-1	.	TGCGCCAGCAGCCAATCCGGCGCTAATGGCTACACCTTC	CASSQSGANGYTF
.	TRBJ1-6	TRBV27	.	TGTGCCAGCAGTTTTAGGGGGGATAATTCACCCCTCCACTTT	CASSFRGDNSPLHF
TRBD1	TRBJ2-7	TRBV11-3	.	TGTGCCAGCAGCCACGGGACAGGGGAATACTACGAGCAGTACTTC	CASSHGTGEYYEQYF
TRBD2	TRBJ2-1	TRBV7-3	once	TGTGCCAGCAGCTCGAGCGGGACTTGGGGCAATGAGCAGTTCTTC	CASSSSGTWGNEQFF
.	TRBJ1-2	TRBV7-8	once	TGTGCCAGCAGCTTAGGTGTGGGGACGGGCGGCTACACCTTC	CASSLGVGTGGYTF
.	TRBJ2-1	TRBV2	.	TGTGCCAGCAGAACCACCGGGAGCTACAATGAGCAGTTCTTC	CASRTTGSYNEQFF
.	TRBJ2-3	TRBV13	.	TGTGCCAGCAGCTTAGATCGCACAACCCCAGATACGCAGTATTTT	CASSLDRTTPDTQYF